This TCR beta chain originates from a study of blood T cell repertoires in COVID-19 (TCRdb year 2020). Study-level background: Samples from collaborators originated in the United States, Italy and Spain and spanned both the acute and convalescent phases of COVID-19. The material from the prospective study consisted of cDNA or gDNA derived from T cells, B-cell-depleted T cells, or PBMCs. Deeply sampled blood TCRbeta repertoires from subjects exposed to, actively infected with, or recovered from COVID-19 were included in the dataset. The repertoires were made available in a free public database intended to serve as a resource for research on the immune response to SARS-CoV-2. The samples were drawn from two sources: the first 160 participants of the ongoing ImmuneRACE study, and 1,000 to 1,500 subjects contributed by 6 global collaborators. The sample metadata nearly always contained a de-identified subject ID, COVID-19 status, age in years and sex. Where available, HLA class I and class II types were obtained from metadata supplied by the sample provider rather than from assay-based typing. Study-level results and caveats: How much clinical and demographic metadata was included differed by source and by participant, and the metadata was provided uncurated.

As encoded in the germline V gene (reference sequence), CDR1 is WNHNN while CDR2 is SYGVQD. The CDR3 starts with the cysteine, ends with the phenylalanine, and has 13 residues. Left in the record is the CDR3 DNA by itself, 39 bases read in frame from the first base. V is clipped by 5 bases and J by 4 bases, and the sequence between their germline boundaries is 12 bases long. TCRbeta CDR3 regions were amplified from genomic DNA by means of the immunoSEQ Assay, a bias-controlled multiplex PCR. On the study's bioinformatics: The number of nucleated cells in each sample was estimated by amplification of reference gene primers within the assay. Sequence reads were collapsed and filtered to measure the absolute abundance of every unique TCRbeta CDR3 rearrangement. For each sample, productive Simpson clonality was calculated as the square root of Simpson's diversity index over productive rearrangements. TCRdb provides this immuneACCESS table in a form limited to in-frame rearrangements. Some clones are lacking; in checked studies, under half of them reflect an unresolved V gene, and why the rest are absent is not known. D and trimming come from the DNA, and the V and J calls and clone size come from that table. Recorded for this sample are roughly 140,000 clones; roughly 89% of them occurred a single time. The ten largest make up approximately 5.7% of the sample.

In the prospective study, participants were roughly 18 to 100 years old, resided in about two dozen geographic areas of the United States, and were enrolled through a virtual design. Cohort assignment in the prospective study relied on participant-reported clinical history from a screening survey and a study questionnaire. Exposed participants had been in contact with someone with a PCR-confirmed or clinician-diagnosed COVID-19 case within 2 weeks of study entry. Mobile phlebotomists in the prospective study collected whole blood, serum and a nasopharyngeal or oropharyngeal swab from every participant. Additional blood draws and questionnaires over an approximately two-month period could optionally be provided by prospective study participants. Before DNA extraction, prospective study blood samples were shipped either frozen or at room temperature. Notes on this clone: Its antigen remains unidentified. Within one base of it there is no much larger clone, and no base qualities were kept.

Sequenced sample: PBMCs or T cells enriched from blood (not recorded which). The sequence derives from a woman in her 50s who had been exposed to COVID-19. This sequence uses TRBV10-1 and TRBJ2-7; perhaps TRBD2 is the D gene, with 5 bases matching. The DNA sequence is as follows: TGCGCCAGCAGTTTGAGCGGCTCGTACGAGCAGTACTTC. This translates into CASSLSGSYEQYF.